What follows are 11 T cell receptor beta chains derived from one specimen sequenced in a study of blood T cell repertoires in COVID-19. The repertoire was sequenced with immunoSEQ multiplex PCR; TCRdb's copy has only in-frame clones and lacks some. The profile shows roughly 380,000 clones, around 85% of them singletons. Material for sequencing was peripheral blood. The source is a woman between 18 and 30 years old with acute or convalescent COVID-19.

The chain joins TRBV28 to TRBJ2-7, with D maybe TRBD2 (5 bases). The CDR3 covers 14 residues. V was trimmed by 10 bases and J by 3 bases, leaving 19 bases between them. Per germline, CDR1 MDHEN and CDR2 SYDVKM. The CDR3, as DNA: TGTGCCATTAAACCGGGCCTAGCTAACTACGAGCAGTACTTC. Its protein product is CAIKPGLANYEQYF.

The DNA for the CDR3 is TGTGCCAGCAGTTTACGGGGAAGCTATGGCTACACCTTC. It is translated as CASSLRGSYGYTF. The chain has TRBV28 and TRBJ1-2, with no clear D. Germline CDR1 is MDHEN and CDR2 is SYDVKM. Trimming left V 2 bases short and J 4 bases short, with 8 bases between. The CDR3 length is 13 residues.

The V gene is TRBV10-3, the J gene TRBJ1-3; D is undetermined. Trimming stripped 3 bases from V and 4 bases from J, with 4 bases between. Germline V gene lookup returns CDR1 ENHRY and CDR2 SYGVKD. CDR3 size: 12 residues. CDR3 sequence reads: CAISDRGNTIYF. The CDR3 DNA reads as TGTGCCATCAGTGACAGGGGAAACACCATATATTTT.

The chain carries TRBV3-1 (or the pseudogene TRBV3-2) and TRBJ2-5; 7 bases map to TRBD1. The CDR3 is 14 residues long. V dropped 2 bases and J dropped 4; count of bases not matched to a gene: 4. The germline V gene encodes CDR1 LGHDT and CDR2 YNNKEL (reference sequence). The CDR3 DNA follows: TGTGCCAGCAGCCAAACAGGGGCGACAGAGACCCAGTACTTC. Translating gives CASSQTGATETQYF.

The V gene is TRBV6-5, the J gene TRBJ1-1; no firm D call. CDR1 MNHEY and CDR2 SVGAGI come from the germline V gene. The ends were cut back, 11 bases at V and 7 bases at J, with 20 bases in the middle. The CDR3 spans 13 residues. DNA of the CDR3: TGTGCCGTAAAGTCACGACGGGAGGATGAAGCTTTCTTT. Translated, it gives CAVKSRREDEAFF.

The gene calls are TRBV9 and TRBJ1-5; 7 nucleotides line up with TRBD1. V shed 4 bases, J shed 3 bases, and the junction held 7 bases outside the gene matches. CDR1 is SGDLS and CDR2 is YYNGEE in the germline V gene. The CDR3 is 15 amino acids. The CDR3 reads CASSSGGTVNQPQHF. In DNA, the CDR3 is TGTGCCAGCAGCTCAGGAGGGACAGTCAATCAGCCCCAGCATTTT. Looking up the rest from reference TRBV9 and TRBJ1-5 gives the full variable domain: DSGVTQTPKHLITATGQRVTLRCSPRSGDLSVYWYQQSLDQGLQFLIQYYNGEERAKGNILERFSAQQFPDLHSELNLSSLELGDSALYFCASSSGGTVNQPQHFGDGTRLSIL.

The genes are TRBV5-4 and TRBJ2-3, with 8 bases that match TRBD2. The CDR3 extends over 14 amino acids. Germline assignment: CDR1 SGHNT and CDR2 YYREEE (reference sequence). The junction had 8 bases not matched to a gene; V was cut back by 5 bases and J by 6 bases. CDR3 DNA sequence: TGTGCCAGCAGTCCCGGGGGGGGGTCGGATACGCAGTATTTT. Its protein is CASSPGGGSDTQYF.

This sequence joins TRBV2 and TRBJ1-5, with D unclear. The V end lost 6 bases, the J end lost 7 bases, and 13 bases lay between the germline ends. Germline CDR1 is SNHLY and CDR2 is FYNNEI. The CDR3 loop spans 13 amino acids. This chain's CDR3 is CASSPDGGQPQHF. As DNA, the CDR3 is TGTGCCAGCAGCCCGGATGGCGGCCAGCCCCAGCATTTT.

The gene calls are TRBV10-3 and TRBJ1-2; D might be TRBD1 (6 bases). The germline V and J ends were trimmed by 4 bases and 8 bases, with 14 bases remaining between them. Germline V gene sequence: CDR1 ENHRY, CDR2 SYGVKD. The CDR3 covers 13 residues. CDR3 coding DNA: TGTGCCATCAGTGCCCGACAGGAAGGGGGCTACACCTTC. This gives the protein CAISARQEGGYTF.

This rearrangement joins TRBV9 to TRBJ1-6, with 7 bases identical to TRBD1. Trimming at V came to 3 bases and at J to 7 bases, leaving 4 bases not matched to a gene. Germline CDR1 reads SGDLS; CDR2 reads YYNGEE. The CDR3 totals 14 residues. CDR3 nucleotide sequence: TGTGCCAGCAGCGCCGGGACAGACAATTCACCCCTCCACTTT. Protein: CASSAGTDNSPLHF.

The chain is built from TRBV11-2 and TRBJ2-1; 7 nucleotides match TRBD2. V lost 7 bases, J lost 2 bases, and 8 bases stayed unmatched. The CDR3 totals 15 residues. Germline V gene sequence: CDR1 SGHAT, CDR2 FQNNGV. CDR3 sequence: CASTPVTSPYNEQFF. Written as DNA, the CDR3 is TGTGCCAGCACCCCCGTGACTAGCCCCTACAATGAGCAGTTCTTC.